The 3 T cell receptor beta chains listed next were all sequenced from one sample in a study of response to subunit inactivated influenza vaccine. TCRdb redid the calling of the RT-PCR reads with MiXCR, one entry per CDR3 protein. The table lists around 580,000 distinct CDR3 sequences, approximately 14% of them singletons. The starting material was PBMCs from blood, obtained 12 days after vaccination. Source of these receptors: a man aged 50-60 years who received an inactivated influenza vaccine.

This clonotype was picked up many times. The chain is built from TRBV4-2 and TRBJ1-4; D remains unclear. CDR3 length: 13 residues. Trimming shortened V by 1 base and J by 7 bases, and 7 bases separated the two germline ends. Germline values: CDR1 LGHNA, CDR2 YNFKEQ. The CDR3 nucleotides read TGTGCCAGCAGCCAAGCGGACGGTGAAAAACTGTTTTTT. Translation: CASSQADGEKLFF.

This chain links TRBV7-2 with TRBJ2-7, with 7 bases matching TRBD1. The CDR3 runs 15 residues. CDR1 and CDR2 from the germline V gene are SGHTA and FQGNSA. Unmatched junction bases numbered 6, after V lost 2 bases and J lost 2 bases. Here the CDR3 reads CASSLTHGTAYEQYF. CDR3 in DNA: TGTGCCAGCAGCTTAACCCACGGGACAGCCTACGAGCAGTACTTC.

This sequence joins TRBV7-2 and TRBJ2-5, with 11 bases identical to TRBD1. Germline CDR1 is SGHTA and CDR2 is FQGNSA. The CDR3 covers 16 residues. V lost 4 bases, J lost 4 bases, and 8 bases stayed unmatched. The CDR3 spells CASSWRTGGTGETQYF. The DNA of the CDR3 is TGTGCCAGCAGCTGGCGGACAGGGGGCACGGGAGAGACCCAGTACTTC.